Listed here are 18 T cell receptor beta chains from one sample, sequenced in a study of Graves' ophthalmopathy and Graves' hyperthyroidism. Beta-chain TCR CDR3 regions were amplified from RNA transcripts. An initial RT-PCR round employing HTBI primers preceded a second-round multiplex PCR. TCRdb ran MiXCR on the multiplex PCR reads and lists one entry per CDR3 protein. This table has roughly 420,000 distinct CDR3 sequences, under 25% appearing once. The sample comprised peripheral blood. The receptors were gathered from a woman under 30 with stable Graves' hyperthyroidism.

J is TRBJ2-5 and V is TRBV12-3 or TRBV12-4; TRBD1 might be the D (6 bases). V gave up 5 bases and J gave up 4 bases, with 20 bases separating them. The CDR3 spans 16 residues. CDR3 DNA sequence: TGTGCCAGCAGTCTCCTCCCCCAGGGGTGGTCAGAGACCCAGTACTTC. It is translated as CASSLLPQGWSETQYF.

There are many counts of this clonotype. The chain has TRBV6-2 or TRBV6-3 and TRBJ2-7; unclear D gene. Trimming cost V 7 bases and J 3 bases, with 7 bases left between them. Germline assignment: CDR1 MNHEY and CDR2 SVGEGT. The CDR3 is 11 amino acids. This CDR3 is CASMAGYEQYF. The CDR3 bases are TGTGCCAGCATGGCAGGCTACGAGCAGTACTTC.

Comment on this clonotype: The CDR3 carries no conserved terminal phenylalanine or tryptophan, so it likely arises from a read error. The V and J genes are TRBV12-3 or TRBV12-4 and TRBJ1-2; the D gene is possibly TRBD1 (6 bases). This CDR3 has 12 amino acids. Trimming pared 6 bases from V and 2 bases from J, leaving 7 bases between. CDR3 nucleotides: TGTGCCAGCAGCGACAGGAACTATGGCTACACCGTC. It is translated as CASSDRNYGYTV.

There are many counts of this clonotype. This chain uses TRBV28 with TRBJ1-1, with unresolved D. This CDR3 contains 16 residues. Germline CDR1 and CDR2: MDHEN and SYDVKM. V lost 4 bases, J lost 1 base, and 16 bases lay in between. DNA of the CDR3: TGTGCCAGCAGTTATAAGGGCTGGTCCACGAACACTGAAGCTTTCTTT. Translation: CASSYKGWSTNTEAFF.

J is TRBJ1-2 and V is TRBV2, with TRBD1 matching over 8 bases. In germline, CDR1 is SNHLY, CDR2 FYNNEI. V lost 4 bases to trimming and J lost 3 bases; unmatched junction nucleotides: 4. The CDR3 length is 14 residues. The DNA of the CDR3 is TGTGCCAGCAGTGTTAAGACAGGGGACTATGGCTACACCTTC. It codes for CASSVKTGDYGYTF.

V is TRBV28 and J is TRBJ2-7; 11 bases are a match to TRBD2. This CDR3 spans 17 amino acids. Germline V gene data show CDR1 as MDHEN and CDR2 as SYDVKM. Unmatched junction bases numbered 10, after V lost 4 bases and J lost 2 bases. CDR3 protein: CASSSYPTSGVPYEQYF. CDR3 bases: TGTGCCAGCAGTTCCTATCCGACTAGCGGGGTCCCCTACGAGCAGTACTTC.

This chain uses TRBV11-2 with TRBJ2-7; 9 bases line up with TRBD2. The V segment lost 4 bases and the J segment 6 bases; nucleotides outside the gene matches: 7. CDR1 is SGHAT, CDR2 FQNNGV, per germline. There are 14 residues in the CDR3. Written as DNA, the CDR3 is TGTGCCAGCAGCTCACTAGCGGGCCTCCCCGAGCAGTACTTC. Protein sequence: CASSSLAGLPEQYF.

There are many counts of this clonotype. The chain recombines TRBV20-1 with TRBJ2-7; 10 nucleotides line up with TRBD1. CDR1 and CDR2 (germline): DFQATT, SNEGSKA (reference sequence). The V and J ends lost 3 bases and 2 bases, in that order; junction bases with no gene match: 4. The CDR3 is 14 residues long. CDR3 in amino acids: CSASRGTGAYEQYF. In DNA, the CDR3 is TGCAGTGCTAGTCGAGGGACAGGGGCCTACGAGCAGTACTTC.

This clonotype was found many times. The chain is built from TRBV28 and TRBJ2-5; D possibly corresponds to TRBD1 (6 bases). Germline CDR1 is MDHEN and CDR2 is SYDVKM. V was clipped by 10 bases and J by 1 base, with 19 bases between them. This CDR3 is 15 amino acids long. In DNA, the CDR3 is TGTGCCACCAAGTTACCCAGGGGCGGCCAAGAGACCCAGTACTTC. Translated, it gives CATKLPRGGQETQYF.

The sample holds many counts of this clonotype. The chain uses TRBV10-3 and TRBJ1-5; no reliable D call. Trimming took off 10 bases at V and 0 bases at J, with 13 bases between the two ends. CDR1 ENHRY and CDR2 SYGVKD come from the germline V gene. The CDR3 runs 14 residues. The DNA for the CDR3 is TGTGCCACCGCGGGTTCATATAGCAATCAGCCCCAGCATTTT. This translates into CATAGSYSNQPQHF.

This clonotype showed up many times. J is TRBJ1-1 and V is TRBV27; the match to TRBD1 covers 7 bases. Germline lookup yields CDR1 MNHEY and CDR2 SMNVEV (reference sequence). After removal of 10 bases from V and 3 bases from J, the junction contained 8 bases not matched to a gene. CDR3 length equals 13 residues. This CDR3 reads CANLGDRDTEAFF. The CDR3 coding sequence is TGTGCCAACCTCGGGGACAGAGACACTGAAGCTTTCTTT.

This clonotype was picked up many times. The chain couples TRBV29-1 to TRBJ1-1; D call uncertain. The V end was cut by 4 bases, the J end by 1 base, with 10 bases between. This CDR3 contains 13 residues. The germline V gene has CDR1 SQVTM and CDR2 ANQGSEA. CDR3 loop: CSVGRSSNTEAFF. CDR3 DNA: TGCAGCGTTGGGCGGAGTTCGAACACTGAAGCTTTCTTT.

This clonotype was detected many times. CDR3 sequence reads: CASSGGLGYQETQYF. The DNA for the CDR3 is TGTGCCAGCAGTGGGGGGTTGGGGTACCAAGAGACCCAGTACTTC. V usage is TRBV25-1 and J usage is TRBJ2-5; D tentatively reads TRBD1 or TRBD2 (5 bases each). The CDR3 has 15 amino acids. CDR1 is MGHDK and CDR2 is SYGVNS in the germline V gene. Trimming shortened V by 4 bases and J by 0 bases, and 12 bases separated the two germline ends.

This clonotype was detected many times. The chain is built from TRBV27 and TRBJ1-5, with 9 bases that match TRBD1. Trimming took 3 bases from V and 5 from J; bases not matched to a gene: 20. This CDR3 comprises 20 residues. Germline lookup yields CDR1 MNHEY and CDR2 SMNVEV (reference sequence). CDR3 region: CASSFFELTGGRRGYQPQHF. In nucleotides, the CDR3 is TGTGCCAGCAGTTTCTTCGAGCTGACAGGGGGACGGAGGGGTTATCAGCCCCAGCATTTT.

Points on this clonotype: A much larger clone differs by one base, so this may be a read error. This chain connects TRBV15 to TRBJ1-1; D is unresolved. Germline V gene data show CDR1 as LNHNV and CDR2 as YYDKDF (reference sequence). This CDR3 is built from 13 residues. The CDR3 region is CATSRVVEGEVFF. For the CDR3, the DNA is TGTGCCACCAGCAGAGTAGTGGAGGGTGAAGTTTTCTTT.

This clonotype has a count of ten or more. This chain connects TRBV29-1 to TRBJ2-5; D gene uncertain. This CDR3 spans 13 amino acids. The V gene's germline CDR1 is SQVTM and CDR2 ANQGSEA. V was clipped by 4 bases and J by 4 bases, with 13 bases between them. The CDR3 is CSVAGGPPETQYF. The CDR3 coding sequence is TGCAGCGTTGCTGGCGGACCCCCAGAGACCCAGTACTTC.

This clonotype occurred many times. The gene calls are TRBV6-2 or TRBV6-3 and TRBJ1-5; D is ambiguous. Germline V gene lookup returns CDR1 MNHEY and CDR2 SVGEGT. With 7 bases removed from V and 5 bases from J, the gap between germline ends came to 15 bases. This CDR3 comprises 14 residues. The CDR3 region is CASIPRPGDQPQHF. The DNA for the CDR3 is TGTGCCAGCATCCCCCGGCCAGGTGATCAGCCCCAGCATTTT.

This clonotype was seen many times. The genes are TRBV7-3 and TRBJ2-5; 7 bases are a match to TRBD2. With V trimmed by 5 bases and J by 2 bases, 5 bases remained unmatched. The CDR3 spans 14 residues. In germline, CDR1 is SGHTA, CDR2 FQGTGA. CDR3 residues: CASSPGGWQETQYF. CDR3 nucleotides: TGTGCCAGCAGCCCGGGAGGATGGCAAGAGACCCAGTACTTC.